The 29 T cell receptor beta chains reported below all come from one sample, sequenced in a study of blood T cell repertoires in COVID-19. Repertoires were generated with immunoSEQ multiplex PCR, while TCRdb's copy carries only in-frame clones and drops some. This table has approximately 80,000 clones, 81% appearing once. Source material: peripheral blood. The receptors come from a man at least 80 years old with acute or convalescent COVID-19.

V gene TRBV2 combines with J gene TRBJ2-1; 9 bases align to TRBD1. This CDR3 spans 12 amino acids. The germline CDR1 and CDR2 sequences are SNHLY and FYNNEI. Trimming cost V 6 bases and J 6 bases; bases outside gene matches: 0. CDR3 in DNA: TGTGCCAGCAGGGACAGGGGCAATGAGCAGTTCTTC. Translated: CASRDRGNEQFF.

This clone is deemed medium-sized. The chain combines TRBV6-2 or TRBV6-3 with TRBJ1-1; possible D gene TRBD1, 5 bases. Germline V gives CDR1 MNHEY, CDR2 SVGEGT. The CDR3 is made up of 13 amino acids. V lost 0 bases, J lost 6 bases, and 8 bases lay in between. The CDR3 spells CASSYSGGAEAFF. CDR3 DNA sequence: TGTGCCAGCAGTTACTCCGGGGGAGCTGAAGCTTTCTTT.

As concerns this clone: The junction shows a germline mismatch at one end, possibly a read error. Written as DNA, the CDR3 is TGTGCCAGCAGATACTACACAGGGAACAATGAGCAGTTCTTC. Protein product: CASRYYTGNNEQFF. The J gene is TRBJ2-1, the V gene TRBV6-5; maybe TRBD1 (6 bases). Germline V CDR1 and CDR2: MNHEY, SVGAGI. CDR3 length equals 14 residues.

J is TRBJ1-2 and V is TRBV7-2; the match to TRBD1 covers 9 bases. The V and J ends lost 1 base and 4 bases, in that order; junction bases with no gene match: 4. Looked up from germline, CDR1 is SGHTA and CDR2 is FQGNSA. CDR3 length: 15 residues. This CDR3 is CASSLGRDRVYGYTF. CDR3 sequence (DNA): TGTGCCAGCAGCTTAGGGAGGGACAGGGTCTATGGCTACACCTTC.

This chain connects TRBV18 to TRBJ1-5; D possibly corresponds to TRBD1 (5 bases). CDR1 is KGHSH and CDR2 is LQKENI in the germline V gene. The CDR3 is 14 residues long. Trimming removed 4 bases from V and 4 bases from J, with 11 bases in between. In DNA form, the CDR3 reads TGTGCCAGCTCACGGGGAGGGACGAATCAGCCCCAGCATTTT. Its protein is CASSRGGTNQPQHF.

The chain carries TRBV7-9 and TRBJ2-1; 7 bases are shared with TRBD2. V gave up 3 bases and J gave up 4 bases; unmatched junction bases: 6. The CDR3 loop spans 15 amino acids. CDR1 and CDR2 from the germline V gene are SEHNR and FQNEAQ (reference sequence). The CDR3 here is CASSFGGGRYNEQFF. In DNA, the CDR3 is TGTGCCAGCAGCTTTGGGGGAGGGAGATACAATGAGCAGTTCTTC. Looking up the rest from reference TRBV7-9 and TRBJ2-1 gives the full variable domain: DTGVSQNPRHKITKRGQNVTFRCDPISEHNRLYWYRQTLGQGPEFLTYFQNEAQLEKSRLLSDRFSAERPKGSFSTLEIQRTEQGDSAMYLCASSFGGGRYNEQFFGPGTRLTVL.

The genes are TRBV28 and TRBJ1-1; no clear D gene. The CDR3 consists of 17 residues. V dropped 5 bases and J dropped 1 base, with 20 bases sitting between them. Per the germline V gene, CDR1 is MDHEN and CDR2 is SYDVKM. This CDR3 is CASSPSGQARGNTEAFF. In DNA, the CDR3 is TGTGCCAGCAGTCCATCCGGGCAGGCACGGGGGAACACTGAAGCTTTCTTT.

This clone was counted a few times. J is TRBJ2-6 and V is TRBV7-3; D is uncertain. Germline CDR1 and CDR2: SGHTA and FQGTGA. Trimming stripped 5 bases from V and 1 base from J, with 9 bases between. CDR3 length: 15 residues. As DNA, the CDR3 is TGTGCCAGCAGCATACAGTCGTCTGGGGCCAACGTCCTGACTTTC. This gives the protein CASSIQSSGANVLTF.

V and J are TRBV28 and TRBJ2-3, with 7 bases matching TRBD1. Germline CDR1 and CDR2: MDHEN and SYDVKM. The CDR3 loop spans 12 amino acids. After removal of 6 bases from V and 8 bases from J, the junction contained 5 bases not matched to a gene. CDR3 DNA sequence: TGTGCCAGCAGCACGGGACAGCTTACGCAGTATTTT. The encoded protein is CASSTGQLTQYF. Drawing the rest from reference TRBV28 and TRBJ2-3, the complete variable domain is DVKVTQSSRYLVKRTGEKVFLECVQDMDHENMFWYRQDPGLGLRLIYFSYDVKMKEKGDIPEGYSVSREKKERFSLILESASTNQTSMYLCASSTGQLTQYFGPGTRLTVL.

The rearrangement links TRBV5-1 to TRBJ1-1; TRBD1 is a possible D gene (6 bases). CDR3 length equals 14 residues. V lost 2 bases and J 3 bases, leaving 11 bases between the germline ends. Germline V gene sequence: CDR1 SGHRS, CDR2 YFSETQ. In nucleotides, the CDR3 is TGCGCCAGCAGCTTTCAGGGGAGGGACACTGAAGCTTTCTTT. Encoded protein: CASSFQGRDTEAFF.

The V and J genes are TRBV5-5 and TRBJ2-2; D gene unclear. The germline V gene encodes CDR1 SGHKS and CDR2 YYEKEE (reference sequence). The V end was cut by 0 bases, the J end by 2 bases, with 11 bases between. The CDR3 has 16 residues. CDR3 nucleotide sequence: TGTGCCAGCAGCTTGGACGGTGAGATAAACACCGGGGAGCTGTTTTTT. This codes for CASSLDGEINTGELFF.

This chain links TRBV10-3 with TRBJ1-1; 7 positions match TRBD1. The germline V gene has CDR1 ENHRY and CDR2 SYGVKD. V trimming: 0 bases; J trimming: 2 bases; junction bases outside the gene matches: 3. This CDR3 has 15 amino acids. CDR3 DNA: TGTGCCATCAGTGAGTCGGGGACAGATAACACTGAAGCTTTCTTT. Translated: CAISESGTDNTEAFF.

V gene TRBV27 combines with J gene TRBJ1-6, with D unresolved. The length of the CDR3 is 13 residues. The germline V gene encodes CDR1 MNHEY and CDR2 SMNVEV (reference sequence). The V end lost 6 bases, the J end lost 6 bases, and 9 bases lay between the germline ends. As DNA, the CDR3 is TGTGCCAGCAGACGGGTTTTTAATTCACCCCTCCACTTT. Amino acids: CASRRVFNSPLHF.

V is TRBV2 and J is TRBJ2-3; 11 bases line up with TRBD2. This CDR3 contains 15 residues. CDR1 and CDR2 (germline): SNHLY, FYNNEI. Trimming at V came to 6 bases and at J to 4 bases, leaving 6 bases not matched to a gene. CDR3 amino acids: CASRKLAGAPDTQYF. The CDR3 DNA reads as TGTGCCAGCAGGAAACTAGCGGGAGCTCCAGATACGCAGTATTTT.

V usage is TRBV5-6 and J usage is TRBJ1-1; 8 bases agree with TRBD1. The CDR3 covers 15 residues. Germline V gives CDR1 SGHDT, CDR2 YYEEEE. The V segment lost 1 base and the J segment 0 bases; nucleotides outside the gene matches: 2. The CDR3 region has the DNA TGTGCCAGCAGCTTGATGACAGGGGTGAACACTGAAGCTTTCTTT. This sequence encodes CASSLMTGVNTEAFF.

This chain links TRBV7-2 with TRBJ1-1; no reliable D call. Germline loops: CDR1 SGHTA, CDR2 FQGNSA. The CDR3 runs 13 residues. V was pared by 1 base and J by 7 bases, with 10 bases between. Here the CDR3 DNA reads TGTGCCAGCAGCTTAGGGCAGGCAGATGAAGCTTTCTTT. This gives the protein CASSLGQADEAFF.

This chain joins TRBV27 and TRBJ1-1, with 9 positions matching TRBD1. V shed 6 bases and J 7 bases; nucleotides not matched to a gene: 6. The CDR3 is 13 residues long. Germline V gene lookup returns CDR1 MNHEY and CDR2 SMNVEV (reference sequence). The CDR3, as DNA: TGTGCCAGCAGGGGGACAGGGCGCCTTGAAGCTTTCTTT. Its translation is CASRGTGRLEAFF.

The chain uses TRBV11-2 and TRBJ1-4; TRBD1 matches at 12 bases. The germline V gene has CDR1 SGHAT and CDR2 FQNNGV. Trimming took 0 bases from V and 5 from J; bases not matched to a gene: 4. The CDR3 contains 17 residues. The CDR3 region is CASSLEGQGARNEKLFF. The CDR3 DNA reads TGTGCCAGCAGCTTAGAGGGACAGGGGGCGCGGAATGAAAAACTGTTTTTT.

This clone has a handful of counts. The chain recombines TRBV12-3 or TRBV12-4 with TRBJ2-5, with D possibly being TRBD2 (6 bases). The V end was cut by 2 bases, the J end by 4 bases, with 8 bases between. This CDR3 has 13 residues. The CDR3 region is CASSLPGGETQYF. The DNA for the CDR3 is TGTGCCAGCAGTTTACCCGGGGGAGAGACCCAGTACTTC.

The chain links TRBV5-6 to TRBJ2-3; a possible D gene is TRBD1 (5 bases). Germline V CDR1 and CDR2: SGHDT, YYEEEE. This CDR3 is 13 amino acids long. V lost 2 bases and J 3 bases, leaving 7 bases between the germline ends. CDR3 sequence (DNA): TGTGCCAGCAGCTTTAAGGGGACAGATACGCAGTATTTT. It translates to CASSFKGTDTQYF.

The rearrangement links TRBV2 to TRBJ1-2; 7 nucleotides line up with TRBD1. The germline CDR1 and CDR2 sequences are SNHLY and FYNNEI. The CDR3 is 14 amino acids. The J segment lost 4 bases and the V segment lost 4 bases, leaving 6 bases of the junction unmatched. The CDR3 spells CASSATGSGYGYTF. In nucleotides, the CDR3 is TGTGCCAGCAGTGCGACAGGGAGTGGCTATGGCTACACCTTC. Full variable domain (outside the CDR3, taken from reference TRBV2 and TRBJ1-2): EPEVTQTPSHQVTQMGQEVILRCVPISNHLYFYWYRQILGQKVEFLVSFYNNEISEKSEIFDDQFSVERPDGSNFTLKIRSTKLEDSAMYFCASSATGSGYGYTFGSGTRLTVV.

The chain employs TRBV9 and TRBJ2-1, with a possible D match to TRBD2 (5 bases). The CDR3 extends over 15 amino acids. V lost 3 bases and J lost 0, with 10 bases in between. CDR1 and CDR2 from the germline V gene are SGDLS and YYNGEE. CDR3 nucleotides: TGTGCCAGCAGCGCCACGGGAAACTCCTACAATGAGCAGTTCTTC. It translates to CASSATGNSYNEQFF.

The rearrangement uses TRBV7-3 and TRBJ2-3, with 8 positions matching TRBD2. Germline CDR1 SGHTA, CDR2 FQGTGA. The CDR3 is 17 amino acids. Trimming cost V 5 bases and J 6 bases; bases outside gene matches: 16. The CDR3 region has the DNA TGTGCCAGCAGCCCTCGGGGGGGCAAGGACGGTGGCGATACGCAGTATTTT. Amino acid sequence: CASSPRGGKDGGDTQYF.

In its sample, this clone was seen once. The CDR3 DNA reads TGTGCCAGCAGCCACCCGGGACTCGCACAAGAGACCCAGTACTTC. Protein: CASSHPGLAQETQYF. The chain couples TRBV3-1 (or the pseudogene TRBV3-2) to TRBJ2-5; D perhaps matches TRBD2 (6 bases). Germline V CDR1 and CDR2: LGHDT, YNNKEL (reference sequence). The CDR3 runs to 15 residues. Trimming took 3 bases from V and 2 from J, leaving 13 bases between them.

This clone appeared once. V usage is TRBV11-3 and J usage is TRBJ2-1, with 10 bases that match TRBD2. Per germline, CDR1 SGHNT and CDR2 YENEEA. This CDR3 comprises 16 residues. J lost 3 bases, V lost 2 bases, and 4 bases had no gene match. CDR3 loop: CASSLHSGRYYNEQFF. CDR3 coding DNA: TGTGCCAGCAGCTTACATAGCGGGAGGTACTACAATGAGCAGTTCTTC.

V gene TRBV2 combines with J gene TRBJ1-2; D unclear. The CDR3 length is 14 residues. Trimming cost V 6 bases and J 6 bases, with 17 bases left between them. Germline CDR1 and CDR2: SNHLY and FYNNEI. The CDR3 DNA reads as TGTGCCAGCAGCCCAAGGAAGGGAGGAGATGGCTACACCTTC. This gives the protein CASSPRKGGDGYTF. The whole variable domain, remainder taken from reference TRBV2 and TRBJ1-2, is EPEVTQTPSHQVTQMGQEVILRCVPISNHLYFYWYRQILGQKVEFLVSFYNNEISEKSEIFDDQFSVERPDGSNFTLKIRSTKLEDSAMYFCASSPRKGGDGYTFGSGTRLTVV.

This rearrangement joins TRBV7-8 to TRBJ2-7; a possible D gene is TRBD2 (5 bases). This CDR3 contains 14 residues. V lost 3 bases and J 4 bases, leaving 13 bases between the germline ends. Germline V gene lookup returns CDR1 SGHVS and CDR2 FQNEAQ. As DNA, the CDR3 is TGTGCCAGCAGCTTGACTATATCTTTTTACGAGCAGTACTTC. It specifies CASSLTISFYEQYF.

The rearrangement uses TRBV27 and TRBJ2-7; 7 positions agree with TRBD2. The CDR3 spans 14 residues. V trimming: 5 bases; J trimming: 0 bases; junction bases outside the gene matches: 4. Germline loops: CDR1 MNHEY, CDR2 SMNVEV (reference sequence). In DNA, the CDR3 is TGTGCCAGCAGTCGGGGGACTATCTCCTACGAGCAGTACTTC. This translates into CASSRGTISYEQYF.

The J gene is TRBJ1-6, the V gene TRBV6-5; D possibly corresponds to TRBD1 (6 bases). There are 16 residues in the CDR3. Trimming removed 2 bases at V and 3 bases at J, with 11 bases between. CDR1 is MNHEY, CDR2 SVGAGI, per germline. The DNA of the CDR3 is TGTGCCAGCAGTTACCGGTCAGGGGACTATAATTCACCCCTCCACTTT. Protein: CASSYRSGDYNSPLHF.